A single sample is the source of the 23 T cell receptor beta chains below, sequenced in a study of cytomegalovirus exposure and HLA in healthy donors listed by TCRdb under 2017. Libraries came from the immunoSEQ multiplex PCR assay. For the multiplex PCR, a mixture combining 60 forward primers for TCR Vbeta segments and 13 reverse primers for TCR Jbeta segments was used. TCRdb carries this immuneACCESS record with in-frame sequences only. Its versions omit some clonotypes, under half of them owing to an unresolved V gene in the studies checked, with the rest unexplained. This sample comprises approximately 220,000 clones, less than 85% of them detected only once. Together, the top ten hold 0.63% of the sample. Sequenced input: PBMCs. The receptors were sampled from a man between 18 and 35 years old in good health and CMV-seronegative.

This rearrangement joins TRBV5-6 to TRBJ2-5, with TRBD1 as a possible D gene (6 bases). The end of the DNA is better explained by TRBJ2-7, so the J call may be wrong. The CDR3 runs to 15 residues. Germline-derived CDR1 and CDR2 are SGHDT and YYEEEE. The CDR3 region is CASSDTTGNTYEQYF. CDR3 coding DNA: TGTGCCAGCAGCGATACAACAGGGAATACCTACGAGCAGTACTTC.

This clone has more than one count but fewer than ten. The rearrangement joins TRBV5-1 to TRBJ2-5; TRBD1 aligns across 7 bases. The germline CDR1 and CDR2 sequences are SGHRS and YFSETQ. Losses at the gene ends were 5 bases for V and 5 bases for J; bases not matched to a gene: 12. The CDR3 is made up of 15 amino acids. CDR3 sequence: CASRPGGLPPETQYF. In nucleotides, the CDR3 is TGCGCCAGCAGGCCAGGGGGTCTCCCCCCTGAGACCCAGTACTTC.

This sequence joins TRBV4-1 and TRBJ2-7; 8 bases fit TRBD1. This CDR3 region has 16 residues. Germline trimming cut 0 bases from V and 2 bases from J; bases unmatched to any gene: 6. Germline V gives CDR1 MGHRA, CDR2 YSYEKL. CDR3 amino acids: CASSQEFQGAPYEQYF. The CDR3 region has the DNA TGCGCCAGCAGCCAAGAATTTCAGGGGGCACCCTACGAGCAGTACTTC.

V is TRBV11-2 and J is TRBJ2-1; D uncertain. From germline, CDR1 is SGHAT and CDR2 FQNNGV. CDR3 size: 18 residues. Trimming took off 0 bases at V and 1 base at J, with 16 bases between the two ends. The CDR3 here is CASSLDPTEARSYNEQFF. CDR3 in DNA: TGTGCCAGCAGCTTAGATCCGACGGAAGCGAGGTCCTACAATGAGCAGTTCTTC.

The chain recombines TRBV5-1 with TRBJ2-3; a weak D match, TRBD1 (6 bases). Germline V gene lookup returns CDR1 SGHRS and CDR2 YFSETQ. This CDR3 has 14 amino acids. V lost 5 bases to trimming and J lost 2 bases, with 12 bases between them. This CDR3 is CASRPTGSTDTQYF. Here the CDR3 DNA reads TGCGCCAGCAGACCAACAGGGTCCACAGATACGCAGTATTTT.

This chain links TRBV5-4 with TRBJ2-2; a weak D match, TRBD2 (6 bases). The CDR3 runs to 13 residues. Trimming stripped 7 bases from V and 0 bases from J, with 7 bases between. Germline V lookup: CDR1 SGHNT, CDR2 YYREEE (reference sequence). As DNA, the CDR3 is TGTGCCAGCGGGGGGACGAACACCGGGGAGCTGTTTTTT. It codes for CASGGTNTGELFF. The full variable domain, completed using reference TRBV5-4 and TRBJ2-2, is ETGVTQSPTHLIKTRGQQVTLRCSSQSGHNTVSWYQQALGQGPQFIFQYYREEENGRGNFPPRFSGLQFPNYSSELNVNALELDDSALYLCASGGTNTGELFFGEGSRLTVL.

This clone occurred a few times. This chain links TRBV11-1 with TRBJ2-1; D is possibly TRBD1 (6 bases). The V gene's germline CDR1 is SGHAT and CDR2 FQDESV (reference sequence). There are 14 residues in the CDR3. Trimming pared 5 bases from V and 4 bases from J, leaving 12 bases between. CDR3 sequence reads: CASSVDRKYNEQFF. In DNA, the CDR3 is TGTGCCAGCAGCGTTGACAGGAAATACAATGAGCAGTTCTTC.

The chain recombines TRBV19 with TRBJ2-7; the match to TRBD1 covers 7 bases. CDR1 LNHDA and CDR2 SQIVND come from the germline V gene (reference sequence). Unmatched junction bases numbered 6, after V lost 4 bases and J lost 3 bases. This CDR3 has 14 amino acids. CDR3 in amino acids: CASSRSTGNYEQYF. CDR3 nucleotide sequence: TGTGCCAGTAGTAGATCGACAGGGAACTACGAGCAGTACTTC.

This chain joins TRBV6-5 and TRBJ1-4; 8 nucleotides line up with TRBD1. This CDR3 spans 15 amino acids. J lost 7 bases, V lost 2 bases, and 6 bases had no gene match. Germline lookup yields CDR1 MNHEY and CDR2 SVGAGI. In DNA form, the CDR3 reads TGTGCCAGCAGTTACATAGGACAGGGAGGTGAAAAACTGTTTTTT. This codes for CASSYIGQGGEKLFF.

CDR3 nucleotides: TGTGCCAGCTCACCACCAGCGGAGCCTGGAAACACCATATATTTT. Translating it yields CASSPPAEPGNTIYF. The rearrangement uses TRBV18 and TRBJ1-3, with no clear D. The V gene lost 0 bases and the J gene lost 2 bases, with 8 bases spanning the gap. CDR3 size: 15 residues. Germline CDR1 reads KGHSH; CDR2 reads LQKENI.

This sequence joins TRBV5-1 and TRBJ2-7; 7 nucleotides line up with TRBD1. The CDR3 length is 16 residues. The V gene end was trimmed by 2 bases and the J gene end by 2 bases; junction bases not matched to a gene: 10. The germline CDR1 and CDR2 sequences are SGHRS and YFSETQ. CDR3 loop: CASSFLTGTPTYEQYF. CDR3 in DNA: TGCGCCAGCAGCTTTTTGACAGGGACCCCCACCTACGAGCAGTACTTC.

This clone has just a few counts. The chain couples TRBV14 to TRBJ1-2, with a weak D call TRBD1 (6 bases). The CDR3 spans 14 residues. V was clipped by 2 bases and J by 0 bases, with 7 bases between them. CDR1 is SGHDN and CDR2 is FVKESK in the germline V gene. CDR3 loop: CASSQNRANYGYTF. Written as DNA, the CDR3 is TGTGCCAGCAGCCAAAACAGGGCTAACTATGGCTACACCTTC.

This clone has a handful of counts. The rearrangement uses TRBV18 and TRBJ2-2; D gene uncertain. The V gene's germline CDR1 is KGHSH and CDR2 LQKENI. The CDR3 spans 15 residues. V lost 1 base to trimming and J lost 0 bases, with 6 bases between them. CDR3 residues: CASSPQRANTGELFF. The CDR3 DNA reads TGTGCCAGCTCACCACAACGCGCGAACACCGGGGAGCTGTTTTTT. Together with reference TRBV18 and TRBJ2-2, the CDR3 gives the full variable domain: NAGVMQNPRHLVRRRGQEARLRCSPMKGHSHVYWYRQLPEEGLKFMVYLQKENIIDESGMPKERFSAEFPKEGPSILRIQQVVRGDSAAYFCASSPQRANTGELFFGEGSRLTVL.

The chain links TRBV2 to TRBJ2-1; no clear D gene. CDR1 is SNHLY and CDR2 is FYNNEI in the germline V gene. V was clipped by 0 bases and J by 4 bases, with 10 bases between them. This CDR3 has 15 amino acids. CDR3: CASSEAVARYNEQFF. The DNA of the CDR3 is TGTGCCAGCAGTGAAGCTGTGGCCAGGTACAATGAGCAGTTCTTC.

This chain connects TRBV29-1 to TRBJ2-6; a possible D gene is TRBD2 (6 bases). The CDR3 totals 17 residues. From germline, CDR1 is SQVTM and CDR2 ANQGSEA. Trimming took off 0 bases at V and 0 bases at J, with 12 bases between the two ends. The CDR3 region is CSVEERDFLSGANVLTF. The CDR3 region has the DNA TGCAGCGTTGAAGAAAGGGACTTCCTCTCTGGGGCCAACGTCCTGACTTTC.

This clone was counted once. The rearrangement joins TRBV10-1 to TRBJ1-1; possibly TRBD1 for D (5 bases). The V end was cut by 8 bases, the J end by 4 bases, with 14 bases between. CDR3 size: 13 residues. The germline V gene has CDR1 WNHNN and CDR2 SYGVQD (reference sequence). CDR3 nucleotide sequence: TGCGCCAGCGGTCAACGGGGGTGCACTGAAGCTTTCTTT. It translates to CASGQRGCTEAFF.

This chain uses TRBV28 with TRBJ1-1; D call uncertain. The V gene lost 4 bases and the J gene lost 6 bases, with 9 bases spanning the gap. Germline V gives CDR1 MDHEN, CDR2 SYDVKM. The length of the CDR3 is 12 residues. The CDR3, as DNA: TGTGCCAGCAGTTATAGTTCTGCTGAAGCTTTCTTT. It translates to CASSYSSAEAFF.

Notes on this clone: Sequence at one end of the junction differs from germline and may be a read error. The rearrangement joins TRBV7-9 to TRBJ2-7; 9 bases map to TRBD1. Germline CDR1 SEHNR, CDR2 FQNEAQ (reference sequence). The CDR3 runs to 14 residues. The CDR3 loop reads CSSSLGQGYYEQYF. CDR3 nucleotide sequence: TGTTCCAGCAGCTTGGGACAGGGATACTACGAGCAGTACTTC. Full variable domain (missing parts from reference TRBV7-9 and TRBJ2-7): DTGVSQNPRHKITKRGQNVTFRCDPISEHNRLYWYRQTLGQGPEFLTYFQNEAQLEKSRLLSDRFSAERPKGSFSTLEIQRTEQGDSAMYLCSSSLGQGYYEQYFGPGTRLTVT.

The rearrangement joins TRBV4-2 to TRBJ2-7, with no clear D. The CDR3 spans 16 residues. Trimming took 1 base from V and 0 from J, leaving 13 bases between them. CDR1 LGHNA and CDR2 YNFKEQ come from the germline V gene. CDR3 residues: CASSQGPEVVSYEQYF. The CDR3 DNA is TGTGCCAGCAGCCAAGGTCCAGAAGTTGTCTCCTACGAGCAGTACTTC.

This chain links TRBV19 with TRBJ1-2; TRBD1 matches 7 bases. V dropped 5 bases and J dropped 0; count of bases not matched to a gene: 9. This CDR3 contains 16 residues. Germline V gene sequence: CDR1 LNHDA, CDR2 SQIVND (reference sequence). The CDR3 DNA is TGTGCCAGTAGTCCCTCCGGGACAGAATCTAACTATGGCTACACCTTC. The encoded protein is CASSPSGTESNYGYTF. The entire variable domain, with the rest obtained from reference TRBV19 and TRBJ1-2, is as follows: DGGITQSPKYLFRKEGQNVTLSCEQNLNHDAMYWYRQDPGQGLRLIYYSQIVNDFQKGDIAEGYSVSREKKESFPLTVTSAQKNPTAFYLCASSPSGTESNYGYTFGSGTRLTVV.

This chain connects TRBV5-8 to TRBJ2-5; 7 nucleotides line up with TRBD2. The germline CDR1 and CDR2 sequences are SGHTS and YDEGEE. J was trimmed by 5 bases and V by 1 base; bases with no gene match: 2. CDR3 length: 13 amino acids. The CDR3 reads CASSLPGRETQYF. In DNA form, the CDR3 reads TGTGCCAGCAGCTTGCCCGGGAGGGAGACCCAGTACTTC. Based on the CDR3 plus reference TRBV5-8 and TRBJ2-5, the full variable domain is EAGVTQSPTHLIKTRGQQATLRCSPISGHTSVYWYQQALGLGLQFLLWYDEGEERNRGNFPPRFSGRQFPNYSSELNVNALELEDSALYLCASSLPGRETQYFGPGTRLLVL.

The gene calls are TRBV5-1 and TRBJ2-3; 9 bases are shared with TRBD2. Per germline, CDR1 SGHRS and CDR2 YFSETQ. The CDR3 length is 16 residues. The ends lost 3 bases at V and 4 bases at J; junction bases unmatched: 9. CDR3 loop: CASSSSGGRDADTQYF. The CDR3 region has the DNA TGCGCCAGCAGCTCCTCCGGCGGGAGGGATGCAGATACGCAGTATTTT. The full variable domain, rest sourced from reference TRBV5-1 and TRBJ2-3, is KAGVTQTPRYLIKTRGQQVTLSCSPISGHRSVSWYQQTPGQGLQFLFEYFSETQRNKGNFPGRFSGRQFSNSRSEMNVSTLELGDSALYLCASSSSGGRDADTQYFGPGTRLTVL.

This chain links TRBV28 with TRBJ2-1, with 8 bases aligning to TRBD2. Germline CDR1 MDHEN, CDR2 SYDVKM. V lost 6 bases and J lost 7; bases outside the gene matches: 8. The CDR3 runs 14 residues. This chain's CDR3 is CASRLLAEGNEQFF. DNA of the CDR3: TGTGCCAGCAGACTACTAGCGGAGGGGAATGAGCAGTTCTTC.